These T cell receptor beta chains were read from a single sample in a study of vaccination and CD4 T cells after COVID-19. Their specific antigens are unknown. Using its own MiXCR run on the PCR reads, TCRdb lists one record per CDR3 protein. This sample yields more than 6,500 distinct CDR3 sequences, of which 50% to 70% are seen a single time; approximately 17% belongs to the top ten. The specimen sequenced was CD4+ T cells from blood, cultured in vitro. Receptors were obtained from a human donor who had recovered from COVID-19. The CDR3 runs from the conserved cysteine through the conserved F or W. D genes are given only for firm matches. Part of the rows lack a size; the others show once, few, many or a class for expanded clones.

v_call	j_call	d_call	clone_size	cdr3_nt	cdr3_aa
TRBV21-1	TRBJ1-1	.	.	TGTGCCAGCAGCAAATGGAGTCCCTGGGACTCGCACACTGAAGCTTTCTTT	CASSKWSPWDSHTEAFF
TRBV28	TRBJ2-7	.	.	TGTGCCAGCAGTTTGGGATGGTGGGAGCAGTACTTC	CASSLGWWEQYF
TRBV12-3/TRBV12-4	TRBJ2-7	TRBD1	once	TGTGCCAGCAGTATCCATTGGGACAGGCTCTCCTACGAGCAGTACTTC	CASSIHWDRLSYEQYF
TRBV6-2/TRBV6-3	TRBJ1-2	TRBD1	few	TGTGCCAGCAGGTCACTACAGGGGTCCTATGGCTACACCTTC	CASRSLQGSYGYTF
TRBV7-2	TRBJ2-7	TRBD2	large	TGTGCCAGCAGCCAAAGAGCGGGAAGGTTCCACGAGCAGTACTTC	CASSQRAGRFHEQYF
TRBV11-2	TRBJ2-7	TRBD1	.	TGTGCCAGCAGCTTAGGGAGGGGACAGGGAGGGCAGTACTTC	CASSLGRGQGGQYF
TRBV7-9	TRBJ1-1	.	.	TGTGCCACTCAGATACGGGGGACGCAAGAAGCTTTCTTT	CATQIRGTQEAFF
TRBV29-1	TRBJ2-5	TRBD2	.	TGCAGCGTTGTGGGGGGGGTGAGAGAGACCCAGTACTTC	CSVVGGVRETQYF
TRBV2	TRBJ1-6	TRBD1	.	TGTGCCAGCAGGTCGACAGGGGAATCGACCCCCCTCCACTTT	CASRSTGESTPLHF
TRBV2	TRBJ1-2	.	few	TGTGCCAGCAGGCTCGGGACGGGGGGCGATGGCTACACCTTC	CASRLGTGGDGYTF
TRBV7-8	TRBJ1-5	.	few	TGTGCCAGCAGCTTAGCAGATAGCAATCAGCCCCAGCATTTT	CASSLADSNQPQHF
TRBV12-3/TRBV12-4	TRBJ1-1	.	few	TGTGCCAGCAGTTTAGAAGAGAACACTGAAGCTTTCTTT	CASSLEENTEAFF
TRBV11-2	TRBJ2-7	TRBD2	few	TGTGCCAGCAGCACTAGCGGGGGGGACCTCTCCTACGAGCAGTACTTC	CASSTSGGDLSYEQYF
TRBV20-1	TRBJ2-6	.	.	TGCAGTGCTAGAGCCTCCGTCACGGGGTCTGGGGCCAACGTCCTGACTTTC	CSARASVTGSGANVLTF
TRBV6-1	TRBJ2-3	.	.	TGTGCCAGCAGCGAAAAGGGGGGAACAGATACGCAGTATTTT	CASSEKGGTDTQYF
TRBV28	TRBJ2-2	.	medium-sized	TGTGCCAGCAGTAGCGACAGGATCGGCACCGGGGAGCTGTTTTTT	CASSSDRIGTGELFF
TRBV19	TRBJ1-1	TRBD1	.	TGTGCCAGTACCCCGGGGGACAGAGACACTGAAGCTTTCTTT	CASTPGDRDTEAFF
TRBV20-1	TRBJ1-1	.	few	TGCAGTGCTACCCGGACTGTGAACACTGAAGCTTTCTTT	CSATRTVNTEAFF
TRBV11-3	TRBJ2-1	TRBD2	.	TGTGCCAGCAGCTTAGACCGACTAGCCCCTTCGCAGTTCTTC	CASSLDRLAPSQFF
TRBV7-2	TRBJ2-3	TRBD2	.	TGTGCCAGCAGCTTGACTAGCGGGAGGGCGGATACGCAGTATTTT	CASSLTSGRADTQYF
TRBV2	TRBJ2-5	TRBD2	.	TGTGCCAGCAGACGCGGGGGGGCAAGGCAAGAGACCCAGTACTTC	CASRRGGARQETQYF
TRBV28	TRBJ2-5	.	few	TGTGCCAGCAGCCAGAAGGGGGCGGGACAGTGGTGGGAGACCCAGTACTTC	CASSQKGAGQWWETQYF
TRBV24-1	TRBJ1-5	TRBD1	few	TGTGCCACCAGTGACCCACGGACAGGAGATCAGCCCCAGCATTTT	CATSDPRTGDQPQHF
TRBV7-2	TRBJ1-4	.	.	TGTGCCAGCAGCTCCCGGAAGGGAGGGGAAAAACTGTTTTTT	CASSSRKGGEKLFF
TRBV6-1	TRBJ1-3	.	.	TGTGCCAGCAGTGTGGAGCCCTCTGGAAACACCATATATTTT	CASSVEPSGNTIYF
TRBV7-9	TRBJ2-7	.	few	TGTGCCAGCAGCTTTGACTCTGGTTACGAGCAGTACTTC	CASSFDSGYEQYF
TRBV6-1	TRBJ2-7	TRBD1	.	TGTGCCAGCAGTGCGACAGGGACCTACGAGCAGTACTTC	CASSATGTYEQYF
TRBV15	TRBJ1-5	TRBD1	.	TGTGCCACCCGACAGGGGATTGATCAGCCCCAGCATTTT	CATRQGIDQPQHF
TRBV27	TRBJ1-1	.	.	TGTGCCAGCAGTTTATCAGGGCCAGGGAGAATGAACACTGAAGCTTTCTTT	CASSLSGPGRMNTEAFF
TRBV20-1	TRBJ2-7	.	.	TGCAGTGCGCAGGGCCTGGGCTTC	CSAQGLGF
TRBV29-1	TRBJ2-3	.	few	TGCAGCGTTGTTGGGGGGCCAGATACGCAGTATTTT	CSVVGGPDTQYF
TRBV24-1	TRBJ1-3	.	.	TGTGCCACCAGTGATTTGGGTACAGTCATCGGAAACACCATATATTTT	CATSDLGTVIGNTIYF
TRBV7-9	TRBJ1-4	.	few	TGTGCCAGCAGCCTCCCGGTATCTCTAGGGAAACTGTTTTTT	CASSLPVSLGKLFF
TRBV7-2	TRBJ2-7	.	once	TGTGCCAGCAGCTTGGTGGTGGGGGCGGGTTCCTACGAGCAGTACTTC	CASSLVVGAGSYEQYF
TRBV6-2/TRBV6-3	TRBJ2-3	TRBD1	.	TGTGCCAGCAAAGAGACAGGGAGACCCACAGATACGCAGTATTTT	CASKETGRPTDTQYF
TRBV24-1	TRBJ2-3	.	.	TGCGCCAGCAGCCAAGGGGGGCGAACAGATACGCAGTATTTT	CASSQGGRTDTQYF
TRBV24-1	TRBJ2-3	.	.	TGTGCCACCAGTGATTTGAAGGGAAGCCTCACAGATACGCAGTATTTT	CATSDLKGSLTDTQYF
TRBV5-1	TRBJ1-3	.	few	TGCGCCAGCAGTTTGGGGGACTCTGGAAACACCATATATTTT	CASSLGDSGNTIYF
TRBV27	TRBJ2-1	.	once	TGTGCCAGCAGCCGCGGAGGAAATGAGCAGTTCTTC	CASSRGGNEQFF
TRBV21-1	TRBJ1-6	.	.	TGTGCCAGCAGCAAAGGAGGCAGAGCTTATAATTCACCCCTCCACTTT	CASSKGGRAYNSPLHF
TRBV6-1	TRBJ1-5	.	.	TGTGCCAGCAATCTGGACATTTGGGGCCAGCCCCAGCATTTT	CASNLDIWGQPQHF
TRBV7-9	TRBJ2-3	.	.	TGTGCCAGCAGCTTACGGTCCACCACAGATACGCAGTATTTT	CASSLRSTTDTQYF
TRBV20-1	TRBJ1-6	TRBD1	.	TGCAGTGCTCGCAGGGGGGCAGGGGGCGCGTCCTGTAATTCACCCCTCCACTTT	CSARRGAGGASCNSPLHF
TRBV6-2/TRBV6-3	TRBJ2-3	TRBD1	.	TGTGCCAGCAGTTCTCAGGACAGGGGGCTTGGAGATACGCAGTATTTT	CASSSQDRGLGDTQYF
TRBV20-1	TRBJ1-1	TRBD1	.	TGCAGTGCTAGTAAGGACAGGGGGGTGAACACTGAAGCTTTCTTT	CSASKDRGVNTEAFF
TRBV6-5	TRBJ1-6	.	once	TGTGCCAGCAGTTTAGAGAATAATTCACCCCTCCACTTT	CASSLENNSPLHF